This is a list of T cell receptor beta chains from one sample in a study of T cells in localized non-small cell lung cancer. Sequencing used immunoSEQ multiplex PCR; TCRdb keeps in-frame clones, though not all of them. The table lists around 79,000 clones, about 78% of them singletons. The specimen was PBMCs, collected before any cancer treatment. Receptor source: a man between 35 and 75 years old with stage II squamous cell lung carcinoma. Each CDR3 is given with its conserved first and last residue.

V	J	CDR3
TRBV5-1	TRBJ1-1	CASSLRGANTEAFF
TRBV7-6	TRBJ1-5	CASSPDRGRGQPQHF
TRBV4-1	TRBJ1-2	CASSQVNFVGARGGYTF
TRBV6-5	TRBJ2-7	CASSEYWGSYEQYF
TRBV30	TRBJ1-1	CAWSVNTEAFF
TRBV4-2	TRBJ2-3	CASSQDPPSQGTGTDTQYF
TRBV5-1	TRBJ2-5	CASSLEGQETQYF
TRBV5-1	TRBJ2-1	CASSLGPSGTLNEQFF
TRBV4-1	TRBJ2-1	CASSQVLAGVYNEQFF
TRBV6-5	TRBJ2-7	CASSTVYEQYF
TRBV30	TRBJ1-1	CAWSEQGNTEAFF
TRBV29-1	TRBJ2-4	CSADPLEGGAKNIQYF
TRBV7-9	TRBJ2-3	CASSLGPDTQYF
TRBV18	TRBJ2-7	CASSSGTGGSYEQYF
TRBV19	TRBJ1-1	CASSIGGEGTEAFF
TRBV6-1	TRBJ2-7	CATALADSYEQYF